This T cell receptor beta chain was recorded in a study of technical replicates of blood from a few donors. CDR3 size: 12 residues. V was pared by 6 bases and J by 7 bases, with 12 bases between. The germline CDR1 and CDR2 sequences are SEHNR and FQNEAQ (reference sequence). Repertoires were generated with immunoSEQ multiplex PCR, while TCRdb's copy carries only in-frame clones and drops some. The sample lists roughly 69,000 clones, around 87% occurring once. J is TRBJ1-1 and V is TRBV7-9; D gene ambiguous. Material for sequencing was PBMCs. This receptor was taken from a human donor in good health. Some clones in this sample may be carry-over from other donors' samples. The CDR3 bases are TGTGCCAGCAGTCAAATTCAAAATGAAGCTTTCTTT. Its protein is CASSQIQNEAFF.